The source of this T cell receptor (beta chain) is a study of cytomegalovirus exposure and HLA in healthy donors (dated by TCRdb to about 2017). Turning to the overall study: An earlier analysis of several hundred of the donors reported roughly 300 Gb of sequence data and 100 million to 130 million unique TCR beta sequences from 150 million to 200 million T cells. Approximately 310 gigabases of sequencing data and 70 million to 100 million unique TCR sequences made up an early release that covered some 640 HLA-typed donors. Of the roughly 420 genotyped donors, 81% were placed in the genetic ancestry cluster associated with self-reported Caucasian donors. The aim of the study was to test whether cataloging public T cell receptors could identify signatures of past pathogen exposure. The T cell repertoires of around 670 subjects were profiled by immunosequencing and related to cytomegalovirus serostatus. Along with the roughly 670-subject first cohort, a separate validation cohort of over a hundred different subjects was used. High-throughput TCR immunosequencing, statistical association of individual TCRs with disease status, and machine learning were combined to predict cytomegalovirus infection status. In a later analysis, previously published TCR beta repertoires from hundreds of donors were re-analyzed and high-resolution HLA genotyping was added so that TCR occurrence patterns could be studied. Rather than using new phenotypic data, the later analysis identified candidate immune exposures from TCR beta sequences and from how often those sequences occurred across donors. An earlier analysis of 500 to 650 of the donors applied high-throughput TCR beta sequencing to assess whether each TCR beta V gene segment acted as functional or pseudogenic. Donor age, sex, ethnicity and CMV serostatus were compiled alongside the repertoire data. A later genetic analysis took genome-wide SNP genotypes for about three fifths of the 666 donors and used that subset as a discovery cohort. All discovery cohort repertoires had been generated using a single sequencing platform. Both class I and class II loci were covered by HLA typing, at four-digit resolution. The number of donors typed differed by locus, with roughly 620-630 for A, B, C, DRB1 and DQB1, around 520 for DQA1, 600 to 610 for DPA1, and over 400 for DPB1. About 5 DR-DQ haplotypes were handled as single units for association and clustering, since linkage in the cohort was strong. Among about 370 genotyped donors of the cohort, an average of approximately 240,000 unique TCR beta nucleotide sequences was sequenced per donor, of which roughly 17% were non-productive. The study at large found these results: A few of the identified cytomegalovirus-associated TCR beta chains were confirmed in vitro to be specific for cytomegalovirus antigens. CMV serostatus was the only immune exposure information available for the cohort. A later genetic analysis associated a missense DCLRE1C variant with V-gene and J-gene trimming of TCR beta chains, and an independent cohort replicated the association. A later genetic analysis reported fewer N-insertions in productive TCRs among donors in an Asian-associated ancestry cluster than the approximately 700-donor mean. Sequencing depth was assumed to be roughly uniform across donors in the presence/absence analyses, though that assumption may not hold. In both the original and validation cohorts, the classifier was reported to diagnose cytomegalovirus status with high specificity and sensitivity. While some public TCRs were present in many individuals, most TCR sequences turned up only very rarely across donors. Assigning TCR associations to individual alleles was difficult when HLA alleles, especially DR and DQ, strongly co-occurred. A total of around 150 TCR beta chains were listed by the study as associated with cytomegalovirus. Some IMGT-functional V segments, including TRBV6-2 and TRBV6-3, could not be distinguished by the 87-base-pair reads and were therefore excluded. The authors suggested that the approach could potentially be generalized to other disease states and immunological phenotypes. According to a later analysis, parvovirus B19, influenza, CMV and Epstein-Barr virus appeared linked to several top co-occurrence clusters. A further reported finding was that TCR beta sequences accurately predicted the HLA-A and HLA-B alleles for most subjects in the first cohort. According to a later analysis, TCR association rates differed among HLA loci, with DRB1 alleles showing the most associated TCRs and HLA-C alleles showing the fewest. A later analysis associated about 17,000 TCR beta sequences with specific HLA alleles at a false discovery rate of 0.05. In an earlier analysis of some 540 of the donors, most TCR beta V segments appeared in productive rearrangements about 87% or about 30% of the time, broadly matching IMGT annotations. Only TCR beta chains were sequenced in this cohort, and the absence of alpha or paired-chain data limited detectable features. Linkage disequilibrium might explain the correlated functional status among segregating V segments, but an unknown experimental factor could not be excluded. Because counts were too low, about 15 rarely observed V segments, including chromosome 9 orphons, were left out of the earlier analysis of about 500 of the donors. Compared with equally common non-associated chains, HLA-associated TCR beta chains in a later analysis were more clonally expanded and had lower generation probabilities. A group of highly shared sequence variants was considered likely to be a technical artifact of the sequencing pipeline. In a later analysis, most CMV-associated TCR beta chains were found to appear HLA-restricted, with HLA associations seemingly driven largely by CMV exposure. Because HLA typing was missing for some donors at each locus, association tests included only the typed subset.

The cohort comprised some 680 healthy bone marrow donors. All cohort members were sampled while nominally healthy, although unrecorded immune exposures were likely present. The donor tested CMV seropositive and was one of the 289 seropositive cohort members. A peripheral blood sample was provided by each donor, and peripheral blood mononuclear cells were used for TCR beta sequencing. The Qiagen DNeasy Blood Extraction Kit was used to extract genomic DNA from the blood cell samples. Looking up the germline V gene yields CDR1 SGHRS and CDR2 YFSETQ. The CDR3 has 14 amino acids, counting the end cysteine and phenylalanine. Of the read, only the CDR3 DNA is kept; its 42 bases are in frame from base 1. Relative to germline, V is 0 bases shorter and J is 3 bases shorter, with 9 bases between their ends. Libraries were built with the immunoSEQ multiplex PCR assay. For the multiplex PCR, a mixture combining 60 forward primers for TCR Vbeta segments and 13 reverse primers for TCR Jbeta segments was used. The CDR3 region of rearranged TCR beta genes was amplified from genomic DNA by a multiplex PCR assay. On the Illumina HiSeq System, the amplified TCR beta libraries were sequenced as 87-base-pair reads. As for the original processing: A later analysis tallied some 79 million unique TCR beta chains across the 666 repertoires, and about 10 million of those chains were shared by two or more donors. Raw reads were error-corrected and collapsed into unique sequences by a nearest-neighbor algorithm in which closely related sequences were merged to remove PCR and sequencing errors. V, D and J gene segments were assigned by aligning CDR3 sequences to IMGT reference sequences. For a sequence to be retained, a match of at least six nucleotides was required to both a V gene segment and a J gene segment. A rearrangement was called productive if the CDR3 had no stop codons and remained in frame with V and J, and every other rearrangement was called non-productive. CDR3 was defined according to IMGT convention as the region running from the second conserved V-encoded cysteine to the conserved J-encoded phenylalanine. Sequences without an unambiguous match to a single V gene segment were excluded from the earlier analysis of a few hundred of the donors. An earlier analysis of some 500 of the donors classified V segments as functional when productive rearrangements were above 56.7% and as segregating when the standard deviation between donors was above 5%. A statistical classification framework was built for diagnosing cytomegalovirus status from the catalog of TCR beta chain sequences. A later analysis assigned V and J genes by comparing TCR nucleotide sequences with IMGT/GENE-DB human TR gene sequences. The TCRdist pipeline was used in a later analysis to assign CDR3 sequences and most-parsimonious VDJ recombination scenarios. In a later analysis, each TCR beta chain was defined by its CDR3 amino acid sequence together with its V-gene family, and reads lacking a unique V-gene family were excluded. A later analysis removed nearly 600 highly shared, low-generation-probability nucleotide sequences to deal with suspected cross-contamination and a sequencing artifact. For each public chain, a later analysis derived a clonal expansion index from normalized ranks of inferred template counts within each repertoire. A later analysis computed generation probabilities with a VDJ recombination model fitted to out-of-frame rearrangements, and checked the results against IGoR. In a later analysis, hypergeometric tests were used to score TCR-TCR, TCR-HLA and TCR-CMV co-occurrence, with a repertoire-size bias correction applied to TCR pairs. In a later analysis, false discovery rates were estimated by permuting HLA or CMV assignments 20 times. In a later analysis, co-occurring TCRs were grouped using DBSCAN, with TCRdist sequence similarity added in when clustering inside HLA-allele-positive subsets. Co-occurrence clustering excluded repertoires with fewer than 30,000 or more than 120,000 public chains, plus five with anomalous nucleotide sharing. Entries here come from immuneACCESS through TCRdb and include only in-frame sequences with V and J called. Some clones fail to appear in such tables; in the studies checked, an unresolved V gene covers under half of the shortfall, and the cause of the remainder is unknown. V, J and clone size are those of that table, while D and trimming were read from the DNA. This sample comprises approximately 82,000 clones, roughly a tenth of them detected only once. In total, the top ten clones hold roughly a quarter of the sample.

Regarding this clone: Its recognized antigen is unknown. Per-base quality was not reported, and no clone a single base away is much larger than it.

Specimen: PBMCs. The sequence links TRBV5-1 to TRBJ1-1; the D segment could be TRBD1, given 6 matching bases. This TCR was recovered from a man aged 55 to 70 in good health and CMV-seropositive. The bases are TGCGCCAGCAGCTTGGGACAGGCCGACACTGAAGCTTTCTTT. The encoded protein is CASSLGQADTEAFF.